This record looks at one T cell receptor beta chain sequence and its context. Its antigen is as yet unknown. Sequence at one end of the junction differs from germline and may be a read error. RNA transcripts provided the source from which TCR beta CDR3 regions were amplified. The TCR CDR3 first-round RT-PCR relied on the HTBI primer set. TCRdb redid the calling of the multiplex PCR reads with MiXCR, one entry per CDR3 protein. Of fewer than 700,000 distinct CDR3 sequences listed, 15% to 20% are singletons. Diagnoses were established using clinical symptoms, serum thyroxine and TRAb, thyroid ultrasound and orbital computed tomography. This sample is drawn from a study of T cells in Graves' hyperthyroidism and ophthalmopathy. Looking at the study overall: Upon initial diagnosis and before any treatment, peripheral blood was collected. Notes on the study in general: Most clonotypes that expanded in the thyroid above 0.001 also showed up in blood. The model identified upcoming ophthalmopathy a median approximately seven months ahead of onset.

Germline lookup yields CDR1 ENHRY and CDR2 SYGVKD. The CDR3 is 15 amino acids. This chain links TRBV10-3 with TRBJ2-2; 8 positions match TRBD1. The source is a woman between 18 and 29 years old with Graves' ophthalmopathy. The sequenced material came from blood. The CDR3 DNA sequence: TGTGCCACCAGTGAGAGGACAGGGAGGATCGGGGAGCTGTTTTTT. Protein sequence: CATSERTGRIGELFF.